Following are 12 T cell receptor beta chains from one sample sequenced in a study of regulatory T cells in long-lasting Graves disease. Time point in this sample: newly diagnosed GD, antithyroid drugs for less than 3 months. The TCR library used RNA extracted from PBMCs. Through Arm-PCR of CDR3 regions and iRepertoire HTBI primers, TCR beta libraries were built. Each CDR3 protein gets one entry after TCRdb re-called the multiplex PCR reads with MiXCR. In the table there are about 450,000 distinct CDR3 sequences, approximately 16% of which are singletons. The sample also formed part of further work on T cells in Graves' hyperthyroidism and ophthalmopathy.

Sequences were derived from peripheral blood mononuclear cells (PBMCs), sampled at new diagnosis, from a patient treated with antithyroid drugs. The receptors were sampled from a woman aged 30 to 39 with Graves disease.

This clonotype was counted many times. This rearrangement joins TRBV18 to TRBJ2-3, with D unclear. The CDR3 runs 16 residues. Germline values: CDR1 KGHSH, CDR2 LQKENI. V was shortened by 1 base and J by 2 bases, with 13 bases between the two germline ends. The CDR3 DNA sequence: TGTGCCAGCTCACCACGGGCGGAGACCTTCACAGATACGCAGTATTTT. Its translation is CASSPRAETFTDTQYF.

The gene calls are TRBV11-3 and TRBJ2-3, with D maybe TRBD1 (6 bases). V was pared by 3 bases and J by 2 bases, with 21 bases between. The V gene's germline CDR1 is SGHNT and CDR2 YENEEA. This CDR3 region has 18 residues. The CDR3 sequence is CASSFTGMAVRNTDTQYF. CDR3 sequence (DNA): TGTGCCAGCAGCTTTACAGGGATGGCAGTTCGAAACACAGATACGCAGTATTTT.

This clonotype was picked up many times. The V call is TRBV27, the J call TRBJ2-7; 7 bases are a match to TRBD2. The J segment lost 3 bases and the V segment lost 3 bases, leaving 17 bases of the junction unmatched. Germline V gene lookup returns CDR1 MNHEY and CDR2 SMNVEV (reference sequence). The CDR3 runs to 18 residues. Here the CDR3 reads CASSFRWGEGGEYYEQYF. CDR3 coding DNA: TGTGCCAGCAGTTTTCGGTGGGGAGAGGGAGGGGAATACTACGAGCAGTACTTC.

The CDR3 DNA is TGTGCCAGCAGTGAAGAGTTTTTTGGACAGGGCGAAGCTTTCTTT. This translates into CASSEEFFGQGEAFF. The J gene is TRBJ1-1, the V gene TRBV2, with TRBD1 matching over 8 bases. Germline V gene data show CDR1 as SNHLY and CDR2 as FYNNEI. Germline trimming cut 1 base from V and 8 bases from J; bases unmatched to any gene: 9. There are 15 residues in the CDR3.

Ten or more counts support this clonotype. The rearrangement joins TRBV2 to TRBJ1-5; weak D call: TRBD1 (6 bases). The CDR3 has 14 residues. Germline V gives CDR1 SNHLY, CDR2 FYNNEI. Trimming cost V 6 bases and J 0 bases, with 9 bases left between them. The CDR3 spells CASSKGDSNQPQHF. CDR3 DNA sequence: TGTGCCAGCAGCAAGGGGGATAGCAATCAGCCCCAGCATTTT.

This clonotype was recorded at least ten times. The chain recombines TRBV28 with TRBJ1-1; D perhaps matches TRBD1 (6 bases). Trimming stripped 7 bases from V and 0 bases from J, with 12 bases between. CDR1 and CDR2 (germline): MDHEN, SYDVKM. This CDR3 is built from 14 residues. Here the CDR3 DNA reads TGTGCCAGCACCGCGGGGGGCTTGAACACTGAAGCTTTCTTT. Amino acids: CASTAGGLNTEAFF.

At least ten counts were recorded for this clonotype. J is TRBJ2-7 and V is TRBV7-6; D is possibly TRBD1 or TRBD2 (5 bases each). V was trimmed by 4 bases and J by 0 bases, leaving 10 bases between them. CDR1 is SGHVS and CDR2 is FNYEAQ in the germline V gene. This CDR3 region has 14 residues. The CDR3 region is CASSWGPTSYEQYF. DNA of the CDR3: TGTGCCAGCAGCTGGGGACCCACCTCCTACGAGCAGTACTTC.

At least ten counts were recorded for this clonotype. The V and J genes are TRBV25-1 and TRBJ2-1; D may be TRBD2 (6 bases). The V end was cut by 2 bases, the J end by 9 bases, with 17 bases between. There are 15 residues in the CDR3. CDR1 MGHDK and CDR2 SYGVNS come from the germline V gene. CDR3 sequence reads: CASSETGEFRFEQFF. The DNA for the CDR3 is TGTGCCAGCAGTGAAACGGGAGAGTTCCGGTTTGAGCAGTTCTTC. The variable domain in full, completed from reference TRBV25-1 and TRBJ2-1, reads EADIYQTPRYLVIGTGKKITLECSQTMGHDKMYWYQQDPGMELHLIHYSYGVNSTEKGDLSSESTVSRIRTEHFPLTLESARPSHTSQYLCASSETGEFRFEQFFGPGTRLTVL.

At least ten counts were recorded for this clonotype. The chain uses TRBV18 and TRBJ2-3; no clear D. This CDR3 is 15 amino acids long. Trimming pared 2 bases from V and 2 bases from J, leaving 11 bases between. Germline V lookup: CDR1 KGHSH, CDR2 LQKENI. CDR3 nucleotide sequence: TGTGCCAGCTCACCAGGGGTCATCACCACAGATACGCAGTATTTT. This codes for CASSPGVITTDTQYF.

The CDR3 DNA reads as TGTGCCAGCAGCCCCGGGGGTGCTGGGGCCAACGTCCTGACTTTC. Amino acids: CASSPGGAGANVLTF. V usage is TRBV5-4 and J usage is TRBJ2-6; tentatively, D is TRBD2 (6 bases). The CDR3 loop spans 15 amino acids. The V end lost 4 bases, the J end lost 2 bases, and 10 bases lay between the germline ends. Germline assignment: CDR1 SGHNT and CDR2 YYREEE (reference sequence).

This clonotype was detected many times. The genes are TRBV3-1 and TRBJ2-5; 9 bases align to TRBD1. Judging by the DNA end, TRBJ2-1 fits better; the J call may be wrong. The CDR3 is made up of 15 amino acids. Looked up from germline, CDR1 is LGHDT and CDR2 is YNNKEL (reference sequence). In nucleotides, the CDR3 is TGTGCCAGCAGCCAAGATCGGGGACAGGGCTATGAGCAGTTCTTC. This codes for CASSQDRGQGYEQFF.

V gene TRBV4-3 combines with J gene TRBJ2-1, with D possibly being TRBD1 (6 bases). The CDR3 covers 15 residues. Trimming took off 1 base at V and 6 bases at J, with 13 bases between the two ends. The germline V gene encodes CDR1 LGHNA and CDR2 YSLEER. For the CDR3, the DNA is TGCGCCAGCAGCCAAGCGCCGGGACACCCCAATGAGCAGTTCTTC. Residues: CASSQAPGHPNEQFF.